This T cell receptor (beta chain) was captured by sequencing in a study of early T cells in non-severe SARS-CoV-2 infection. The sample holds a few counts of this clonotype. TCRdb fed the 5' RACE reads into MiXCR, producing one record per CDR3 protein. In the table there are more than 90,000 distinct CDR3 sequences, around 10% of which are singletons. The CDR3 is 16 amino acids. Germline V CDR1 and CDR2: SEHNR, FQNEAQ (reference sequence). The V and J ends lost 1 base and 4 bases respectively, with 13 bases between them. This clonotype was obtained from an adult who was a healthcare worker with PCR-confirmed SARS-CoV-2 infection or an uninfected control (not recorded which). V gene TRBV7-9 combines with J gene TRBJ2-2, with D tentatively TRBD2 (5 bases). Input material: whole blood. In DNA form, the CDR3 reads TGTGCCAGCAGCTTAGAGTGGAAGACTACCACCGGGGAGCTGTTTTTT. Its protein is CASSLEWKTTTGELFF.